This T cell receptor beta chain was observed in a study of control samples from healthy donors and cancer patients. Repertoires were generated with immunoSEQ multiplex PCR, while TCRdb's copy carries only in-frame clones and drops some. The sample carries approximately 44,000 clones, roughly 65% recorded once. This clone showed up just once. The TCR originated in a male donor with melanoma. Sequencing was done on a sample of formalin-fixed, paraffin-embedded tissue.

In DNA, the CDR3 is TGTGCCAGCAGCTTATGGTCCTACAATGAGCAGTTCTTC. Translated: CASSLWSYNEQFF. The chain couples TRBV5-4 to TRBJ2-1, with D unresolved. The V gene lost 2 bases and the J gene lost 1 base, with 4 bases spanning the gap. CDR1 and CDR2 from the germline V gene are SGHNT and YYREEE (reference sequence). This CDR3 has 13 amino acids.